This T cell receptor beta chain was sequenced in a study of early T cells in non-severe SARS-CoV-2 infection. Whole-study context: Alpha and beta chains were unpaired, from unsorted whole-blood bulk RNA.

This clonotype was recorded a few times. Its antigen is not identified. V was clipped by 3 bases and J by 3 bases, with 15 bases between them. Germline V gene lookup returns CDR1 LNHNV and CDR2 YYDKDF (reference sequence). The CDR3 length is 16 residues. Unique molecular identifiers tagged individual cDNA molecules. Via MiXCR, TCRdb re-called the 5' RACE reads, giving one row per CDR3 protein. Among under 85,000 distinct CDR3 sequences listed, roughly 12% were seen once. Points from the study as a whole: Lookups in VDJdb leaned toward anti-spike CD8 responses and missed private and CD4 specificities.

The chain uses TRBV15 and TRBJ2-1; the D call may be TRBD1 or TRBD2 (5 bases each). This receptor was identified in an adult who was a healthcare worker with PCR-confirmed SARS-CoV-2 infection or an uninfected control (not recorded which). The donor label of this sample is uncertain. Sequences were derived from whole blood, sampled at baseline. In DNA, the CDR3 is TGTGCCACCAGCAGGAACTCTCATGGGGGCTACAATGAGCAGTTCTTC. This codes for CATSRNSHGGYNEQFF.